Given below is one TCR beta chain in context. This clonotype turned up a few times. It lacks a known antigen. Qualities for individual bases were not recorded, and no much larger clone is one base off. A case-control design nested within a healthcare worker cohort in London, UK, was used, with weekly nasopharyngeal swab PCR tests and blood sampling performed. Healthcare workers were recruited between 23 and 31 March 2020, during the week of the UK lockdown, and were followed weekly for up to roughly 15 weeks. This entry is derived from a study of early T cells in non-severe SARS-CoV-2 infection (dated by TCRdb to the early 2020s). A note on the overall study: TCR sequencing used bulk RNA from unsorted whole blood, so alpha and beta chains could not be paired. Points the paper makes about the study in general: VDJdb matching was skewed toward anti-spike CD8 responses and likely underestimated virus-specific expansions by missing private and CD4 specificities.

Libraries were constructed by 5' RACE. For sequencing, a NextSeq 500 was employed. The TCR library protocol attached unique molecular identifiers to individual cDNA molecules to correct for sequencing error and PCR bias. Sequencing covered both TCR alpha and beta chains, and within each sample the abundances of alpha and beta sequences were tightly co-correlated. The paper's data handling went like this. Decombinator V4 was used to annotate TCR sequences for V gene, J gene and CDR3. Expanded TCRs were defined as changing significantly between any two time points under a Poisson model with p below 0.0001. TCR abundances were normalised to the total number of TCRs sequenced in each sample and reported as counts per million. VDJdb, accessed on 1 November 2021, was searched for TCRs annotated for CMV, EBV and SARS-CoV-2, and TCRs annotated for more than one antigen were excluded. TCRdb applied fastp at Q25 and MiXCR to the public reads, then kept only in-frame beta chains. All rows with the same CDR3 protein become a single entry with the most common DNA and genes. TCRdb, rather than the study authors, made the V and J calls. Across this sample there are fewer than 110,000 distinct CDR3 sequences, with around 10% seen only once. Of the sample, about 8.1% is held by the ten largest clones.

This clonotype was sampled from an adult who was a healthcare worker with PCR-confirmed SARS-CoV-2 infection or an uninfected control (not recorded which). Sequenced material: whole blood.

The nucleotide sequence is given as TGCAGTGCACGGGACACGTATAGCAATCAGCCCCAGCATTTT. The resulting protein is CSARDTYSNQPQHF. This chain is built from TRBV20-1 and TRBJ1-5, with a tentative D gene TRBD1 over 6 matching bases. In the germline V gene (reference sequence), CDR1 corresponds to DFQATT and CDR2 to SNEGSKA. There are 14 amino acids in the CDR3, from cysteine to phenylalanine inclusive. The only DNA kept is the CDR3, 42 bases in frame from the first base. Cut back by 6 bases and 0 bases, the V and J ends lie 12 bases apart.